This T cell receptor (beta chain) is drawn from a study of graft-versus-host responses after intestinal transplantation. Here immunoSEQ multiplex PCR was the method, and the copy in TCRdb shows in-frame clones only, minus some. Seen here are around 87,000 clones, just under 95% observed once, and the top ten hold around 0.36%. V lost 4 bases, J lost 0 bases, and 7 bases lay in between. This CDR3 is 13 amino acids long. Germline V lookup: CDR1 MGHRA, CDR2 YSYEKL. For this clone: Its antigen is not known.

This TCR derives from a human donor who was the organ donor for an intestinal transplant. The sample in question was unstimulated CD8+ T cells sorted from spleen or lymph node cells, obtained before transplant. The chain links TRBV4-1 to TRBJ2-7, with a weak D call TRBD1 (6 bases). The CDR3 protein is CASSPDSSYEQYF. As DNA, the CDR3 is TGCGCCAGCAGCCCGGACAGCTCCTACGAGCAGTACTTC.